The next 20 T cell receptor beta chains were all read from a single sample in a study of T cell responses to AZD1222 COVID-19 vaccine. Some clones are missing from TCRdb's copy, which holds only in-frame ones; the method was immunoSEQ multiplex PCR. The sample has about 120,000 clones, approximately 90% seen once. Source: peripheral blood, taken 28 days after the second AZD1222 dose. The receptors shown here come from an adult who received the AZD1222 COVID-19 vaccine.

The CDR3 reads CASSLTQGLEGYTF. For the CDR3, the DNA is TGTGCCAGCAGCTTAACCCAGGGATTGGAGGGCTACACCTTC. The chain has TRBV7-2 and TRBJ1-2; TRBD1 is a possible D gene (5 bases). Germline CDR1 and CDR2: SGHTA and FQGNSA. Trimming cost V 2 bases and J 8 bases, with 15 bases left between them. CDR3 length equals 14 residues.

The chain links TRBV28 to TRBJ1-3, with D tentatively TRBD1 (6 bases). This CDR3 has 16 amino acids. Trimming removed 1 base from V and 3 bases from J, with 13 bases in between. Germline loops: CDR1 MDHEN, CDR2 SYDVKM. This CDR3 reads CASSLLQGRDGNTIYF. CDR3 in DNA: TGTGCCAGCAGTTTATTACAGGGCAGAGATGGAAACACCATATATTTT.

The chain couples TRBV28 to TRBJ1-5; possibly TRBD1 for D (5 bases). The CDR3 runs 14 residues. Trimming removed 6 bases from V and 1 base from J, with 10 bases in between. The germline V gene has CDR1 MDHEN and CDR2 SYDVKM. This CDR3 reads CASRRGPSNQPQHF. CDR3 coding DNA: TGTGCCAGCAGGCGGGGCCCAAGCAATCAGCCCCAGCATTTT. The variable domain in full, completed from reference TRBV28 and TRBJ1-5, reads DVKVTQSSRYLVKRTGEKVFLECVQDMDHENMFWYRQDPGLGLRLIYFSYDVKMKEKGDIPEGYSVSREKKERFSLILESASTNQTSMYLCASRRGPSNQPQHFGDGTRLSIL.

The J gene is TRBJ1-3, the V gene TRBV12-3 or TRBV12-4; D gene uncertain. Trimming removed 7 bases at V and 3 bases at J, with 10 bases between. The CDR3 runs to 13 residues. CDR3 amino acids: CASTSFYGNTIYF. In DNA form, the CDR3 reads TGTGCCAGCACCTCATTCTATGGAAACACCATATATTTT.

The chain joins TRBV6-1 to TRBJ2-2; unclear D gene. Germline CDR1 is MNHNS and CDR2 is SASEGT. This CDR3 spans 13 amino acids. Trimming took 3 bases from V and 4 from J, leaving 6 bases between them. In nucleotides, the CDR3 is TGTGCCAGCAGTGAGAAAATCACCGGGGAGCTGTTTTTT. It codes for CASSEKITGELFF.

The V gene is TRBV4-1, the J gene TRBJ2-3; maybe TRBD1 (5 bases). Trimming removed 3 bases from V and 3 bases from J, with 10 bases in between. The CDR3 contains 14 residues. Germline CDR1 MGHRA, CDR2 YSYEKL. In nucleotides, the CDR3 is TGCGCCAGCAGCCAGGGGCGAGCAACAGATACGCAGTATTTT. Its translation is CASSQGRATDTQYF.

The V gene is TRBV3-1 (or the pseudogene TRBV3-2), the J gene TRBJ2-1, with 8 bases aligning to TRBD2. The CDR3 contains 16 residues. V lost 4 bases to trimming and J lost 0 bases; unmatched junction nucleotides: 5. Germline V gene data show CDR1 as LGHDT and CDR2 as YNNKEL (reference sequence). CDR3 protein: CASSLLAGSSYNEQFF. CDR3 in DNA: TGTGCCAGCAGCCTGCTAGCGGGTAGCTCCTACAATGAGCAGTTCTTC.

The chain carries TRBV11-1 and TRBJ1-6; D is possibly TRBD1 (6 bases). The CDR3 is made up of 15 amino acids. Germline values: CDR1 SGHAT, CDR2 FQDESV (reference sequence). The germline V and J ends were trimmed by 7 bases and 9 bases, with 19 bases remaining between them. The CDR3 spells CASTTVDGTLSPLHF. In DNA, the CDR3 is TGTGCCAGCACCACTGTGGACGGGACACTTTCACCCCTCCACTTT.

The chain couples TRBV11-1 to TRBJ1-2, with D perhaps matching TRBD1 (5 bases). There are 13 residues in the CDR3. V lost 3 bases and J lost 4, with 9 bases in between. Germline CDR1 SGHAT, CDR2 FQDESV (reference sequence). CDR3 nucleotide sequence: TGTGCCAGCAGCTTCACAGGACGCTATGGCTACACCTTC. Encoded protein: CASSFTGRYGYTF.

This sequence joins TRBV6-5 and TRBJ2-3, with TRBD2 matching 11 bases. This CDR3 has 15 residues. The V gene end was trimmed by 6 bases and the J gene end by 4 bases; junction bases not matched to a gene: 6. Germline V gives CDR1 MNHEY, CDR2 SVGAGI. CDR3 residues: CASSAGSGGADTQYF. CDR3 coding DNA: TGTGCCAGCAGCGCGGGTAGCGGGGGGGCAGATACGCAGTATTTT.

This clone was picked up one time. J is TRBJ1-1 and V is TRBV20-1, with 7 bases lining up with TRBD1. The CDR3 loop spans 10 amino acids. Germline V gene lookup returns CDR1 DFQATT and CDR2 SNEGSKA (reference sequence). The V segment lost 5 bases and the J segment 8 bases; nucleotides outside the gene matches: 2. CDR3 sequence reads: CSALDREAFF. In nucleotides, the CDR3 is TGCAGTGCTCTGGACAGGGAAGCTTTCTTT.

The chain is built from TRBV19 and TRBJ1-1, with a weak D call TRBD1 (6 bases). Trimming removed 4 bases from V and 5 bases from J, with 14 bases in between. CDR1 and CDR2 (germline): LNHDA, SQIVND (reference sequence). This CDR3 is 14 amino acids long. The CDR3 here is CASSKQGLGTEAFF. The CDR3 coding sequence is TGTGCCAGTAGTAAGCAGGGGCTAGGAACTGAAGCTTTCTTT. The variable domain in full, with the rest retrieved from reference TRBV19 and TRBJ1-1, is DGGITQSPKYLFRKEGQNVTLSCEQNLNHDAMYWYRQDPGQGLRLIYYSQIVNDFQKGDIAEGYSVSREKKESFPLTVTSAQKNPTAFYLCASSKQGLGTEAFFGQGTRLTVV.

There are a few counts of this clone. The genes are TRBV9 and TRBJ2-1; D perhaps matches TRBD1 (5 bases). The CDR3 has 12 residues. Trimming cost V 4 bases and J 10 bases, with 12 bases left between them. Germline values: CDR1 SGDLS, CDR2 YYNGEE. The CDR3 DNA follows: TGTGCCAGCAGCCAGCAGGGATTCGAGCAGTTCTTC. It yields the protein CASSQQGFEQFF.

The sample holds one count of this clone. At the DNA level, this CDR3 is encoded by other sequences in the same sample as well. This chain uses TRBV5-4 with TRBJ2-7; D not resolved. In germline, CDR1 is SGHNT, CDR2 YYREEE (reference sequence). CDR3 size: 11 residues. V was cut by 0 bases and J by 6 bases, with 4 bases left in between. The CDR3 DNA sequence: TGTGCCAGCAGCTTGGATTCCGAGCAGTACTTC. Translating it yields CASSLDSEQYF. Drawing the rest from reference TRBV5-4 and TRBJ2-7, the complete variable domain is ETGVTQSPTHLIKTRGQQVTLRCSSQSGHNTVSWYQQALGQGPQFIFQYYREEENGRGNFPPRFSGLQFPNYSSELNVNALELDDSALYLCASSLDSEQYFGPGTRLTVT.

As concerns this clone: Other DNA sequences of this sample code for an identical CDR3. The chain uses TRBV19 and TRBJ2-2; D gene uncertain. The CDR3 is 13 residues long. V was shortened by 4 bases and J by 1 base, with 4 bases between the two germline ends. Germline-derived CDR1 and CDR2 are LNHDA and SQIVND (reference sequence). CDR3 bases: TGTGCCAGTAGTAACAGGAACACCGGGGAGCTGTTTTTT. Translation gives CASSNRNTGELFF.

J is TRBJ1-3 and V is TRBV3-1 (or the pseudogene TRBV3-2); 7 bases agree with TRBD1. The CDR3 totals 16 residues. The V segment lost 0 bases and the J segment 0 bases; nucleotides outside the gene matches: 2. The germline gives CDR1 LGHDT, CDR2 YNNKEL (reference sequence). CDR3 DNA: TGTGCCAGCAGCCAAGAAGGGGGCGCCTCTGGAAACACCATATATTTT. Amino acid sequence: CASSQEGGASGNTIYF.

The CDR3 here is CASSPAAGGPGNEQFF. The DNA for the CDR3 is TGCGCCAGCAGCCCGGCGGCGGGGGGGCCAGGGAATGAGCAGTTCTTC. The chain carries TRBV10-1 and TRBJ2-1; 9 nucleotides agree with TRBD2. This CDR3 comprises 16 residues. Germline V gene sequence: CDR1 WNHNN, CDR2 SYGVQD (reference sequence). J was trimmed by 7 bases and V by 6 bases; bases with no gene match: 13.

This chain connects TRBV6-5 to TRBJ1-1; unclear D gene. Trimming shortened V by 7 bases and J by 10 bases, and 13 bases separated the two germline ends. Germline CDR1 is MNHEY and CDR2 is SVGAGI. There are 11 residues in the CDR3. CDR3 in amino acids: CASIKTVRAFF. Here the CDR3 DNA reads TGTGCCAGCATTAAAACCGTCAGAGCTTTCTTT.

This clone was detected once. The rearrangement joins TRBV28 to TRBJ2-2; D may be TRBD2 (6 bases). The V gene's germline CDR1 is MDHEN and CDR2 SYDVKM. The CDR3 has 14 amino acids. Trimming shortened V by 5 bases and J by 1 base, and 8 bases separated the two germline ends. The CDR3 nucleotides read TGTGCCAGCAGTCGGGGACTGAACACCGGGGAGCTGTTTTTT. Translation: CASSRGLNTGELFF. The full variable domain, its missing parts supplied by reference TRBV28 and TRBJ2-2, is DVKVTQSSRYLVKRTGEKVFLECVQDMDHENMFWYRQDPGLGLRLIYFSYDVKMKEKGDIPEGYSVSREKKERFSLILESASTNQTSMYLCASSRGLNTGELFFGEGSRLTVL.

The gene calls are TRBV7-9 and TRBJ2-3; D is perhaps TRBD1 (6 bases). The germline gives CDR1 SEHNR, CDR2 FQNEAQ (reference sequence). Trimming left V 4 bases short and J 2 bases short, with 16 bases between. The length of the CDR3 is 16 residues. In DNA form, the CDR3 reads TGTGCCAGCAGCTCCCCGGGACAAAAAATCACAGATACGCAGTATTTT. Amino acids: CASSSPGQKITDTQYF.